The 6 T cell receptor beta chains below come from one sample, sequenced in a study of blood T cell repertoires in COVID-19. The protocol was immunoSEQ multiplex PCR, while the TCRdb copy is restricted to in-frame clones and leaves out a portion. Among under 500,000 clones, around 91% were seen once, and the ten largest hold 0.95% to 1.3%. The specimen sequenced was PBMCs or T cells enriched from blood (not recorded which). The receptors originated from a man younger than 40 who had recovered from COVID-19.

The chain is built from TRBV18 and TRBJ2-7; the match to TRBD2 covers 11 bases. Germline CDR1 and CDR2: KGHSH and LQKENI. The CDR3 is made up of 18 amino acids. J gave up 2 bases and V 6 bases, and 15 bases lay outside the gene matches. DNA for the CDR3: TGTGCCAGCTCCGCGTTTCTAGCGGGAGGAACAAACCCCTACGAGCAGTACTTC. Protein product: CASSAFLAGGTNPYEQYF.

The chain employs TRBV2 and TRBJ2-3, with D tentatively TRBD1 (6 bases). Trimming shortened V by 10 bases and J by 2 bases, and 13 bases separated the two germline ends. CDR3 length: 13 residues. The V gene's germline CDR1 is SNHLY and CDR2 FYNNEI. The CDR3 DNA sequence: TGTGCCACCCTCCGGACAGCCACAGATACGCAGTATTTT. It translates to CATLRTATDTQYF.

CDR3 protein: CASRQGTNEKLFF. The DNA for the CDR3 is TGTGCCAGCAGACAGGGGACTAATGAAAAACTGTTTTTT. The chain carries TRBV27 and TRBJ1-4; 7 nucleotides align to TRBD1. From germline, CDR1 is MNHEY and CDR2 SMNVEV (reference sequence). J was trimmed by 2 bases and V by 6 bases; bases with no gene match: 0. The CDR3 runs to 13 residues.

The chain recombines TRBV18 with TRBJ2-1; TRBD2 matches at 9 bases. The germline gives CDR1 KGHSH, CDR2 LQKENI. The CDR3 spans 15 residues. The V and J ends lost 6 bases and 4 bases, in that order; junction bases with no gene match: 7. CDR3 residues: CASSPGSGSYNEQFF. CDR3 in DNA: TGTGCCAGCTCCCCGGGTAGCGGGAGTTACAATGAGCAGTTCTTC.

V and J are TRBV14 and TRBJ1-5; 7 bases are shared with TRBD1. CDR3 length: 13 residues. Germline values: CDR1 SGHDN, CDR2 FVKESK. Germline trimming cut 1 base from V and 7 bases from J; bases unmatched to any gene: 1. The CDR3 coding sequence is TGTGCCAGCAGCCAAGGACAGGGACAGCCCCAGCATTTT. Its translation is CASSQGQGQPQHF. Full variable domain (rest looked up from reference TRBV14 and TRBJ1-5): EAGVTQFPSHSVIEKGQTVTLRCDPISGHDNLYWYRRVMGKEIKFLLHFVKESKQDESGMPNNRFLAERTGGTYSTLKVQPAELEDSGVYFCASSQGQGQPQHFGDGTRLSIL.

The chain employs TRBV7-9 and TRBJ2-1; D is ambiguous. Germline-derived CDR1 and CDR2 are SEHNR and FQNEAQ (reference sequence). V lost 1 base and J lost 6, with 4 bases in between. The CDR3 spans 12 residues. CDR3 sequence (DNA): TGTGCCAGCAGCTTAGGTAGCAATGAGCAGTTCTTC. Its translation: CASSLGSNEQFF.